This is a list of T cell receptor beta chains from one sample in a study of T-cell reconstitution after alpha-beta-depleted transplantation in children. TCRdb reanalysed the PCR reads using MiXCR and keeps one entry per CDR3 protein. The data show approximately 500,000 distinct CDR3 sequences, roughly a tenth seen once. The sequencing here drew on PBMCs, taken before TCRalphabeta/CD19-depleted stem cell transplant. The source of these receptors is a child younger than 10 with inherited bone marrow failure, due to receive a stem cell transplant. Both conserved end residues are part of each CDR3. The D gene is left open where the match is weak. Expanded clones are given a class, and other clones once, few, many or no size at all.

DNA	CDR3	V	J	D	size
TGTGCCAGCAGTCCTTGGACAGGGAAGGGCAATGAGCAGTTCTTC	CASSPWTGKGNEQFF	TRBV12-3/TRBV12-4	TRBJ2-1	TRBD1	few
TGCAGCGTTGCAGATGGGGAAGAGACCCAGTACTTC	CSVADGEETQYF	TRBV29-1	TRBJ2-5	.	many
TGCGCCAGCAGCCAAGATGGAGCTAACTACAATGAGCAGTTCTTC	CASSQDGANYNEQFF	TRBV4-3	TRBJ2-1	.	many
TGTGCCAGCAGCAACGGACTAGCGGGAGTTTTTCTCGAGCAGTACTTC	CASSNGLAGVFLEQYF	TRBV7-9	TRBJ2-7	TRBD2	many
TGCGCCAGCAGCCAAGATACGAATAATGCTCCACCCTACAATGAGCAGTTCTTC	CASSQDTNNAPPYNEQFF	TRBV4-3	TRBJ2-1	.	many
TGTGCCAGCAGCCGTGGGGGCAGGACTGAAGCTTTCTTT	CASSRGGRTEAFF	TRBV5-5	TRBJ1-1	.	many
TGTGCCAGCAGCGAGGTAGGGCTGGAGACCCAGTACTTC	CASSEVGLETQYF	TRBV7-2	TRBJ2-5	.	many
TGCGCCAGCGCCCTCGGGGGAGGGCCGCCCTACAATGAGCAGTTCTTC	CASALGGGPPYNEQFF	TRBV10-2	TRBJ2-1	TRBD2	many
TGCAGTGCTCCCCGGGACTACTCCTACGAGCAGTACTTC	CSAPRDYSYEQYF	TRBV20-1	TRBJ2-7	TRBD2	many
TGTGCCAGCAGCTTAGACCCCTCCTACAATGAGCAGTTCTTC	CASSLDPSYNEQFF	TRBV7-2	TRBJ2-1	.	many
TGTGCCAGCAGCCCCGAGGGGGAGCGGGGCTACACCTTC	CASSPEGERGYTF	TRBV12-3/TRBV12-4	TRBJ1-2	.	.
TGCGCCAGCAGCTTGGAGACAGCGCAGTTCTTC	CASSLETAQFF	TRBV5-1	TRBJ2-1	.	many
TGCAGTGCTAGGAGGGGACTCGCAAGCTCCTACAATGAGCAGTTCTTC	CSARRGLASSYNEQFF	TRBV20-1	TRBJ2-1	.	many
TGTGCCAGCGCGAGGGGCGGCTATGGCTACACCTTC	CASARGGYGYTF	TRBV9	TRBJ1-2	.	many
TGTGCCAGCAGCCGCAGACTAGCGGAGTTCTACAATGAGCAGTTCTTC	CASSRRLAEFYNEQFF	TRBV9	TRBJ2-1	TRBD2	many
TGTGCCAGCCGTTGGGGGGGCCTCATGAACACTGAAGCTTTCTTT	CASRWGGLMNTEAFF	TRBV27	TRBJ1-1	.	many
TGTGCCACCGGAGCAGCGAACACCGGGGAGCTGTTTTTT	CATGAANTGELFF	TRBV7-2	TRBJ2-2	.	many
TGCAGCGTTGGAAGTCTGACCACAGATACGCAGTATTTT	CSVGSLTTDTQYF	TRBV29-1	TRBJ2-3	.	many
TGTGCCACCAGCAGCCGTGACAGGGGATTGGATGAGCAGTTCTTC	CATSSRDRGLDEQFF	TRBV15	TRBJ2-1	TRBD1	many
TGTGCCAGCTCACCATGGCAGGGGGCTGAAGGGGACTATGGCTACACCTTC	CASSPWQGAEGDYGYTF	TRBV18	TRBJ1-2	TRBD1	.
TGTGCCAGCAGCTTTAGAAGGGTAGACGCAGATACGCAGTATTTT	CASSFRRVDADTQYF	TRBV7-2	TRBJ2-3	.	few
TGTGCCAGCTCACACCCAAGCTTCATTGGAGCAGATACGCAGTATTTT	CASSHPSFIGADTQYF	TRBV18	TRBJ2-3	.	many
TGCGCCAGCAGCCACGATCGTCCTAGCGGAGTTTACGAGCAGTACTTC	CASSHDRPSGVYEQYF	TRBV4-3	TRBJ2-7	TRBD2	many
TGTGCCAGCAGCCTGCCGACAGGATACAACTATGGCTACACCTTC	CASSLPTGYNYGYTF	TRBV5-6	TRBJ1-2	.	many
TGTGCCAGCAGGACTGGACAGGGGGGAGATACGCAGTATTTT	CASRTGQGGDTQYF	TRBV2	TRBJ2-3	TRBD1	.
TGCAGCGTTGTGGCCCTGTATGGCTACACCTTC	CSVVALYGYTF	TRBV29-1	TRBJ1-2	.	many
TGTGCCAGCAGCTCGAGGGGACTAGCGGGAGGCCTGACAGATACGCAGTATTTT	CASSSRGLAGGLTDTQYF	TRBV9	TRBJ2-3	TRBD2	.
TGTGCCAGCAGTTTAGGGACCCGAGGTGGGTTGGCCAAAAACATTCAGTACTTC	CASSLGTRGGLAKNIQYF	TRBV12-3/TRBV12-4	TRBJ2-4	.	many